The entry that follows covers one T cell receptor (beta chain) sequence. Its antigen is still unknown. No clone much larger than this one lies a single base away; base qualities are absent. The sample is drawn from a study of T-cell memory formation after mild COVID-19 (dated by TCRdb to the early 2020s). Regarding the study in general: TCR sequence clusters from the two donors were largely donor specific. In a couple of donors, T-cell clones that expanded and contracted after mild COVID-19 were tracked by sequencing TCRalpha and TCRbeta repertoires over time. Two young, previously healthy adult volunteers made up the cohort, one male and one female. The paper as a whole reports these results and caveats: SARS-CoV-2 specificity was not confirmed for the second-wave clones peaking on day 37. Some responding clones were found in pre-infection memory, which suggests that pre-existing cross-reactive memory T cells took part in the SARS-CoV-2 response. Clones contracting from day 15 to 85 had balanced CD4/CD8 phenotypes, while a second wave expanding from day 15 to 37 was biased towards CD4+. Contracting CD4+ clones were located mainly in the CM and EM memory subsets, whereas CD8+ clones were found to be enriched in EMRA. Only a couple of mild cases were covered in the study, and larger cohorts including severe cases with pre-infection samples were considered necessary.

Ficoll-Paque density gradient centrifugation was the method used to isolate PBMCs. Deletion took 0 bases off V and 1 base off J, with a span of 11 bases between the germline ends. As encoded in the germline V gene, CDR1 is MNHEY while CDR2 is SVGAGI. The CDR3 starts with the cysteine, ends with the phenylalanine, and has 16 residues. Here the CDR3 DNA is all that survives: 48 bases in frame from base 1. The sequencer listed for this sample is Illumina NovaSeq 6000. TCRalpha and TCRbeta cDNA libraries were built by 5'RACE with constant-segment primers, adding sample barcodes and unique molecular identifiers. RNA was extracted from every sample with Trizol reagent. Library amplification was performed in two PCR steps, and a second sample barcode and Illumina TruSeq adapters were introduced in the second step. The libraries were sequenced on an Illumina NovaSeq using 2 x 150 bp paired-end reads. The study's processing was this. The reads were demultiplexed and collapsed into UMI-guided consensus sequences using migec v1.2.7. Using mixcr v2.1.11, UMI consensuses were aligned to TRA and TRB V and J templates and then assembled into clonotypes. Clonotypes were classified as expanded or contracted when called significant by both edgeR and NoisET, with noise models trained on biological replicates. edgeR calls used a false discovery rate-adjusted p below 0.01 and a log2 fold-change threshold of 1. PCA with hierarchical clustering of max-normalized trajectories of the 1000 most abundant clonotypes was used as exploratory dynamics analysis. Each responding clone was given a CD4 or CD8 phenotype based on the CD4+ and CD8+ repertoires, which had been sequenced separately. Clones were called with MiXCR by TCRdb after fastp trimmed the public reads at Q25, and only in-frame beta chains were retained. Entries that share a CDR3 protein sequence are merged under the most common genes and DNA. The V and J calls here are based on TCRdb, not the publication. Across this sample there are just under 150,000 distinct CDR3 sequences, with over 6% seen only once. The ten most abundant clones make up around 2% of the sample.

Sequenced input: PBMCs or a T cell subset sorted from them (not recorded which). The rearrangement joined TRBV6-5 to TRBJ2-3; no D segment can be confidently identified. This TCR came from an adult woman who had mild COVID-19 (a few samples of this study predate the infection). The sample titles of this study are shuffled in the database, so cell type and time point are left out; the donor was told from shared clones. DNA sequence: TGTGCCAGCAGTTACTCTTCAGTGGGTGGCACAGATACGCAGTATTTT. It translates as CASSYSSVGGTDTQYF.